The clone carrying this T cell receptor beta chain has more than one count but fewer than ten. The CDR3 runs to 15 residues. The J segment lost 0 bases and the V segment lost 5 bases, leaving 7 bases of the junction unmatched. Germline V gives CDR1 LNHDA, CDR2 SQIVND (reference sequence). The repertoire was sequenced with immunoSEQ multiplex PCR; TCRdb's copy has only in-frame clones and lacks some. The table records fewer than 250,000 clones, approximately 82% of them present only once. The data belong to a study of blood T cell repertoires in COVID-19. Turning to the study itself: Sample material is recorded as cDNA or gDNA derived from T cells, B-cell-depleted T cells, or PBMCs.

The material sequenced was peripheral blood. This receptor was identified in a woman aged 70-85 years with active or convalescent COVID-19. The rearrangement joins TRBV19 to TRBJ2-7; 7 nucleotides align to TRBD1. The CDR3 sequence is CASSEQTGSSYEQYF. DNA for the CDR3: TGTGCCAGTAGTGAACAGACAGGGAGCTCCTACGAGCAGTACTTC.